The subject of this entry is one T cell receptor beta chain. Its antigen is still unknown. This sample stems from a study of cytomegalovirus exposure and HLA in healthy donors. Turning to the study itself: Of all 400 or so donors who were genotyped, roughly 81% belonged to the Caucasian-associated ancestry cluster. General study results and limits: Earlier analysis yielded a pattern in which most TCR beta V segments were productive about 90% or about 30% of the time. A later analysis found that most CMV-associated TCR beta chains appeared HLA-restricted.

Both 60 Vbeta primers and 13 Jbeta primers went into the PCR. Some clones are missing from TCRdb's copy, which holds only in-frame ones; the method was immunoSEQ multiplex PCR. Here the sample table reports 75,000 to 95,000 clones. The clonotype was recovered from a woman aged 60-75 years in good health and CMV-seronegative. The sample taken for sequencing was PBMCs.

This chain's CDR3 is CASRGQSTSGNTIYF. The CDR3 DNA sequence: TGTGCCAGCAGAGGACAGTCAACTTCTGGAAACACCATATATTTT. V usage is TRBV2 and J usage is TRBJ1-3, with D perhaps TRBD1 (6 bases). Deletions cut 6 bases from V and 1 base from J, with 13 bases between. This CDR3 contains 15 residues. CDR1 and CDR2 (germline): SNHLY, FYNNEI.